Listed below are T cell receptor beta chains from one sample, sequenced in a study of T cell responses to AZD1222 COVID-19 vaccine. Assay: immunoSEQ multiplex PCR; the TCRdb copy retains only in-frame clones and omits some. The sample has some 120,000 clones; around 87% are singletons. This sample comprised peripheral blood, obtained on day 0 of AZD1222 vaccination. The source of these receptors is an adult in good health. Both conserved end residues are part of each CDR3. The D gene is left open where the match is weak. A clone size is listed for some rows: how often the clone was seen (once, few, many), or a class if it is expanded.

V gene	D gene	J gene	clone size	CDR3 protein	CDR3 DNA
TRBV4-2	NA	TRBJ2-5	NA	CASSQDHRGLRYF	TGTGCCAGCAGCCAAGATCATAGAGGATTAAGGTACTTC
TRBV5-1	TRBD1	TRBJ1-1	NA	CASSWDRVNTEAFF	TGCGCCAGCAGCTGGGACAGAGTGAACACTGAAGCTTTCTTT
TRBV28	NA	TRBJ1-1	NA	CASSPLGQRNTEAFF	TGTGCCAGCAGCCCCCTAGGACAGAGGAACACTGAAGCTTTCTTT
TRBV27	TRBD1	TRBJ1-6	NA	CASSWRQGASNSPLHF	TGTGCCAGCAGTTGGCGACAGGGGGCGAGCAATTCACCCCTCCACTTT
TRBV3-1/TRBV3-2	NA	TRBJ1-6	few	CASSPGERSPLHF	TGTGCCAGCAGCCCCGGGGAGAGATCACCCCTCCACTTT
TRBV11-1	NA	TRBJ2-5	many	CASSPALRGLETQYF	TGTGCCAGCAGCCCAGCACTCCGGGGCCTAGAGACCCAGTACTTC
TRBV6-5	NA	TRBJ1-2	NA	CASSPGGMPNYGYTF	TGTGCCAGCAGCCCCGGGGGGATGCCTAACTATGGCTACACCTTC
TRBV30	TRBD1	TRBJ1-2	NA	CAWTPPGGTLGYTF	TGTGCCTGGACTCCCCCAGGGGGCACCCTCGGCTACACCTTC
TRBV7-2	NA	TRBJ1-4	NA	CASSSAGVRNEKLFF	TGTGCCAGCAGCTCCGCAGGGGTGAGGAATGAAAAACTGTTTTTT
TRBV19	NA	TRBJ1-2	NA	CASSILTAKNYGYTF	TGTGCCAGTAGTATTCTAACGGCGAAGAACTATGGCTACACCTTC
TRBV27	TRBD1	TRBJ2-2	NA	CASSSHPGTVTLGELFF	TGTGCCAGCAGTTCACACCCTGGGACAGTGACTCTCGGGGAGCTGTTTTTT
TRBV28	NA	TRBJ2-7	NA	CASSWQGREQYF	TGTGCCAGCAGTTGGCAGGGGAGAGAGCAGTACTTC
TRBV29-1	NA	TRBJ1-3	once	CSVEDLLSGNTIYF	TGCAGCGTTGAAGATCTGCTCAGTGGAAACACCATATATTTT
TRBV3-1/TRBV3-2	NA	TRBJ2-3	NA	CASSQPASSADTQYF	TGTGCCAGCAGCCAGCCGGCCTCCTCGGCCGATACGCAGTATTTT
TRBV3-1/TRBV3-2	NA	TRBJ1-3	NA	CASSQEGVGHRHTIYF	TGTGCCAGCAGCCAAGAAGGGGTAGGGCACCGGCACACCATATATTTT
TRBV28	NA	TRBJ1-1	NA	CACGTYEKNTEAFF	TGTGCCTGTGGGACGTACGAAAAGAACACTGAAGCTTTCTTT
TRBV7-8	NA	TRBJ2-1	NA	CASSFPFRRYPGNEQFF	TGTGCCAGCAGCTTTCCCTTCCGCCGTTACCCCGGCAATGAGCAGTTCTTC
TRBV12-3/TRBV12-4	NA	TRBJ1-5	NA	CASSLRGDQPQHF	TGTGCCAGCAGTTTACGGGGGGATCAGCCCCAGCATTTT
TRBV28	TRBD1	TRBJ2-2	NA	CASSGTGDTGELFF	TGTGCCAGCAGTGGGACAGGGGACACCGGGGAGCTGTTTTTT
TRBV27	NA	TRBJ2-3	NA	CASSLSWIQEAGTQYF	TGTGCCAGCAGTTTATCGTGGATTCAAGAGGCCGGTACGCAGTATTTT
TRBV5-4	NA	TRBJ1-1	once	CASSSTGITEAFF	TGTGCCAGCAGCTCAACAGGGATCACTGAAGCTTTCTTT
TRBV16	NA	TRBJ2-1	NA	CASSQVGGNEQFF	TGTGCCAGCAGCCAAGTGGGCGGCAATGAGCAGTTCTTC
TRBV6-5	NA	TRBJ2-1	NA	CASTPPGSSYNEQFF	TGTGCCAGCACCCCCCCGGGGAGTTCCTACAATGAGCAGTTCTTC